The rows below give T cell receptor beta chains drawn from one sample of a study of T-cell reconstitution after alpha-beta-depleted transplantation in children. TCRdb independently ran MiXCR on the PCR reads; one entry per CDR3 protein. The table has around 190,000 distinct CDR3 sequences, about 7% seen once. This specimen consisted of PBMCs, obtained before TCRalphabeta/CD19-depleted stem cell transplant. Receptors were obtained from a boy aged 2 to 10 with acute lymphoblastic leukemia, due to receive a stem cell transplant. Both conserved end residues are part of each CDR3. A D gene is named only where the DNA matches it firmly. Some rows have no size entry. The others give once, few or many, or a class for an expanded clone.

cdr3_nt cdr3_aa d_call j_call clone_size v_call
TGCGCCAGCAGCGAGACCGGGACTGCTAATACGCAGTATTTT CASSETGTANTQYF NA TRBJ2-3 NA TRBV5-1
TGCAGTGCTCCAGGACTAGCGGGGGGGCTCGAGCAGTTCTTC CSAPGLAGGLEQFF TRBD2 TRBJ2-1 many TRBV20-1
TGTGCCAGCAGCTTATTGAATGGGGGCGGGAGTCGGTCGTTTGAGCAGTTCTTC CASSLLNGGGSRSFEQFF NA TRBJ2-1 many TRBV7-2
TGCGCCAGCAGCTCTGGGACTAGAACAGATACGCAGTATTTT CASSSGTRTDTQYF TRBD2 TRBJ2-3 NA TRBV5-1
TGTGCCAGCAGCCAAGATCCGATCGTGGGACAGGGGAACACTGAAGCTTTCTTT CASSQDPIVGQGNTEAFF TRBD1 TRBJ1-1 many TRBV4-2
TGTGCCAGCAGCCGCTTCACTGAAGCTTTCTTT CASSRFTEAFF NA TRBJ1-1 many TRBV6-2/TRBV6-3
TGTGCCAGCAGTGCCTACACAGGGATAGTCTCCTACGAGCAGTACTTC CASSAYTGIVSYEQYF NA TRBJ2-7 NA TRBV2
TGTGCCAGCAGCTTAGTATCATCGCTAGCGGAGCAAGAGACCCAGTACTTC CASSLVSSLAEQETQYF TRBD2 TRBJ2-5 many TRBV7-9
TGTGCCTGGATACCGAAAACAGGTGATTCATCCTACGAGCAGTACTTC CAWIPKTGDSSYEQYF NA TRBJ2-7 few TRBV30
TGCGCCAGCAGCTTGGCGGTGGGGACTAGCGGAACCGGGGAGCTGTTTTTT CASSLAVGTSGTGELFF TRBD2 TRBJ2-2 few TRBV5-1
TGTGCCAGCAGCCGGCAGACAGGGCCGTTTGATGAGCAGTTCTTC CASSRQTGPFDEQFF TRBD1 TRBJ2-1 many TRBV5-5
TGCGCCAGCAGCCAAGCCAGACCTCCTGGAAACACCATATATTTT CASSQARPPGNTIYF NA TRBJ1-3 few TRBV4-3
TGTGCCAGCAGTTTATTAACGGGGGTTGGAGAGACCCAGTACTTC CASSLLTGVGETQYF NA TRBJ2-5 many TRBV28
TGTGCCAGCAGTGCCGGGACGGCTAAATGGTACGAGCAGTACTTC CASSAGTAKWYEQYF NA TRBJ2-7 many TRBV28
TGTGCCAGCAGCTTAGCCGTCCCGGGGAATGAGCAGTTCTTC CASSLAVPGNEQFF NA TRBJ2-1 many TRBV7-2
TGTGCCAGCGGAGGGGGGACTAGCGGGAACACCGGGGAGCTGTTTTTT CASGGGTSGNTGELFF TRBD2 TRBJ2-2 NA TRBV3-1
TGCAGCCAAGGACAGCGCAATCAGCCCCAGCATTTT CSQGQRNQPQHF NA TRBJ1-5 few TRBV29-1
TGCAGTGCTCCGACTAGCGGGGTTGCCTACGAGCAGTACTTC CSAPTSGVAYEQYF TRBD2 TRBJ2-7 many TRBV20-1
TGTGCCAGCAGCCTCCGACAGGAAGAGACCCAGTACTTC CASSLRQEETQYF NA TRBJ2-5 NA TRBV7-2
TGTGCCAGCAGTTTCCCCCCCGGGACAGCCGGCTACGAGCAGTACTTC CASSFPPGTAGYEQYF TRBD1 TRBJ2-7 NA TRBV28
TGCGCCAGCAGCCAAGATTCGGATCAAGAGACCCAGTACTTC CASSQDSDQETQYF NA TRBJ2-5 many TRBV4-3
TGTGCCAGCAGCTTAGCTTTGACAGGGAAAAACATTCAGTACTTC CASSLALTGKNIQYF TRBD1 TRBJ2-4 many TRBV7-2
TGTGCCGGAACAGGGGGGAATAATTCACCCCTCCACTTT CAGTGGNNSPLHF TRBD1 TRBJ1-6 once TRBV30
TGTGCCAGCAGCTCTCGCAGGATCCCCTATCACAATCAGCCCCAGCATTTT CASSSRRIPYHNQPQHF NA TRBJ1-5 NA TRBV5-4
TGTGCCAGCAGTTTAGACCAAACGACAGGGTCTAACGAGCAGTACTTC CASSLDQTTGSNEQYF TRBD1 TRBJ2-7 many TRBV28
TGTGCCAGCAGCCGCGCTAGCGGGAGTGTGGAGACCCAGTACTTC CASSRASGSVETQYF TRBD2 TRBJ2-5 few TRBV14
TGCAGTGCTGGAATGGGACAGACCTCGGGTCAGCCCCAGCATTTT CSAGMGQTSGQPQHF TRBD1 TRBJ1-5 NA TRBV20-1
TGTGCCACCACCAGCCTGGAGGGCCGATTCCCCAAAAACATTCAGTACTTC CATTSLEGRFPKNIQYF NA TRBJ2-4 NA TRBV9
TGTGCCAGCAGCGAGCGGACTAGCGGAGGCCTGTTCTCCTACGAGCAGTACTTC CASSERTSGGLFSYEQYF TRBD2 TRBJ2-7 many TRBV7-8
TGCGCCAGCAGCTTGGGGCGGGGTGGCCCAGATACGCAGTATTTT CASSLGRGGPDTQYF NA TRBJ2-3 NA TRBV5-1
TGTGCCAGCGGACTGTATAGCAATCAGCCCCAGCATTTT CASGLYSNQPQHF NA TRBJ1-5 NA TRBV6-2/TRBV6-3
TGTGCCAGCAGTTACTCAGGGGGCTCCTACGAGCAGTACTTC CASSYSGGSYEQYF NA TRBJ2-7 many TRBV6-5
TGTGCCAGCAGCGAGGGACAGTTCTACGAGCAGTACTTC CASSEGQFYEQYF TRBD1 TRBJ2-7 many TRBV27
TGTGCCAGCAGCCCCGCACCTAGTTCCCAGTACTTC CASSPAPSSQYF NA TRBJ2-5 many TRBV7-2
TGTGCCAGCATCCACTACCCCGGGACTAGCGGGACTGGGGGTGAGCAGTTCTTC CASIHYPGTSGTGGEQFF TRBD2 TRBJ2-1 many TRBV27
TGTGCCAGTTTGGGTCAGCGGAGCAATCAGCCCCAGCATTTT CASLGQRSNQPQHF NA TRBJ1-5 few TRBV12-3/TRBV12-4
TGCAGTGCTAGAGATTGGGGGACAGCCCACGAGCAGTACTTC CSARDWGTAHEQYF TRBD1 TRBJ2-7 many TRBV20-1
TGTGCCAGCAGCTTAAGTCAGGGAGGCGAGCAGTTCTTC CASSLSQGGEQFF NA TRBJ2-1 many TRBV7-9
TGTGCCAGCAGCCAAGACTTACAGGGGGCGAACACCGGGGAGCTGTTTTTT CASSQDLQGANTGELFF TRBD1 TRBJ2-2 few TRBV4-2
TGTGCCAGCAGTTTACCCCCCCAAGAGCAGTTCTTC CASSLPPQEQFF NA TRBJ2-1 many TRBV28
TGTGCCAGCAACCAGATAGCGGGGGGGTTCAATGAGCAGTTCTTC CASNQIAGGFNEQFF TRBD2 TRBJ2-1 many TRBV9
TGTGCCAGCAGATACGACACAGGGGCGAACACTGAAGCTTTCTTT CASRYDTGANTEAFF TRBD1 TRBJ1-1 NA TRBV6-5
TGTGCCAGCAGCTTAACTAGCGGGAGCTCTCTTAATGAGCAGTTCTTC CASSLTSGSSLNEQFF TRBD2 TRBJ2-1 few TRBV11-2